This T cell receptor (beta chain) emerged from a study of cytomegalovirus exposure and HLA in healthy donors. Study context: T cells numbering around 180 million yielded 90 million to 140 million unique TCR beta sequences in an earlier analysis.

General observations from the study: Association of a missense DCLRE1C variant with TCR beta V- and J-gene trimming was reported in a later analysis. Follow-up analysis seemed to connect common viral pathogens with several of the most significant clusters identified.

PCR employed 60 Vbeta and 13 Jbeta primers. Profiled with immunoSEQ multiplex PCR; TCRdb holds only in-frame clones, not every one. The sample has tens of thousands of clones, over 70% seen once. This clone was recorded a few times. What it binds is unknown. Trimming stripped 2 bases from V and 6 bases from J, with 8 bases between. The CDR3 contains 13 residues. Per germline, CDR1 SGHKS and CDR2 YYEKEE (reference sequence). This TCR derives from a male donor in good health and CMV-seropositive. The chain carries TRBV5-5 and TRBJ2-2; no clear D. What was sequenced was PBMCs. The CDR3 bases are TGTGCCAGCAGCTTTAGTTCCGCCGGGGAGCTGTTTTTT. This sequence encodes CASSFSSAGELFF. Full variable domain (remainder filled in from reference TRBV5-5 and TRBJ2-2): DAGVTQSPTHLIKTRGQQVTLRCSPISGHKSVSWYQQVLGQGPQFIFQYYEKEERGRGNFPDRFSARQFPNYSSELNVNALLLGDSALYLCASSFSSAGELFFGEGSRLTVL.